The rows below give T cell receptor beta chains drawn from one sample of a study of blood T cell repertoires in COVID-19. Produced via immunoSEQ multiplex PCR; TCRdb's table is partial and in-frame only. The sample carries approximately 46,000 clones, more than 65% recorded once. Sequenced: peripheral blood. These receptors all stem from a woman in her 70s with acute or convalescent COVID-19. Each CDR3 is given with its conserved first and last residue. D genes are given only for firm matches. Size values are once, few and many counts, or a class for expanded clones, and some rows have none.

v_call	j_call	clone_size	d_call	cdr3_nt	cdr3_aa
TRBV10-3	TRBJ2-1	NA	NA	TGTGCCATCAGCCCGGACACGTACAATGAGCAGTTCTTC	CAISPDTYNEQFF
TRBV11-2	TRBJ2-5	NA	NA	TGTGCCAGCAGCATTGGGACTGCCCAAGAGACCCAGTACTTC	CASSIGTAQETQYF
TRBV6-2/TRBV6-3	TRBJ1-2	NA	NA	TGTGCCAGCAGTTGGTGGGACACAGATAACTATGGCTACACCTTC	CASSWWDTDNYGYTF
TRBV28	TRBJ1-2	NA	NA	TGTGCCAGCAGCCCCCCCTGGGACACCTATGGCTACACCTTC	CASSPPWDTYGYTF
TRBV3-1/TRBV3-2	TRBJ1-5	once	TRBD1	TGTGCCAGCAGCCATGGACAGGGCCCGAATCAGCCCCAGCATTTT	CASSHGQGPNQPQHF
TRBV28	TRBJ2-7	NA	TRBD1	TGTGCCAGCAGTTTAGGGGACAGCCCCGTGTTCGAGTACTTC	CASSLGDSPVFEYF
TRBV24-1	TRBJ2-3	NA	TRBD2	TGTGCCACCAGTGATCGCCGTGGGGGGGGATTGGATACGCAGTATTTT	CATSDRRGGGLDTQYF
TRBV6-5	TRBJ1-5	NA	NA	TGTGCCAGCAGGCCCCAGGGTAAAGATCAGCCCCAGCATTTT	CASRPQGKDQPQHF
TRBV12-3/TRBV12-4	TRBJ1-1	NA	NA	TGTGCCAGCAGTTTATTACAAAACACTGAAGCTTTCTTT	CASSLLQNTEAFF
TRBV3-1/TRBV3-2	TRBJ2-1	NA	TRBD1	TGTGCCAGCAGCCAAAAGGGGGCCCCTAACCATGAGCAGTTCTTC	CASSQKGAPNHEQFF
TRBV5-1	TRBJ2-1	few	TRBD2	TGCGCCAGCAGCTCGGGACTAGCGGGAGGGATTTGGGATGAGCAGTTCTTC	CASSSGLAGGIWDEQFF
TRBV2	TRBJ2-7	NA	NA	TGTGCCACCAATACGTACGGCGAGCAGTACTTC	CATNTYGEQYF
TRBV7-2	TRBJ1-1	NA	NA	TGTGCCAGCAGCCTTCCACAGACCCCCCCTGAAGCTTTCTTT	CASSLPQTPPEAFF
TRBV24-1	TRBJ1-2	NA	NA	TGTGCCACCAGTGATTTGTCACGGAGCTATGGCTACACCTTC	CATSDLSRSYGYTF
TRBV7-2	TRBJ1-6	NA	NA	TGTGCCAGTCGGACACCATATAATTCACCCCTCCACTTT	CASRTPYNSPLHF
TRBV20-1	TRBJ1-1	NA	NA	TGCAGGCAGTTGGTGAACACTGAAGCTTTCTTT	CRQLVNTEAFF
TRBV11-2	TRBJ2-2	few	NA	TGTGCCAGCAGCTTACGGGCAGGGCTTGGGACCGGGGAGCTGTTTTTT	CASSLRAGLGTGELFF
TRBV29-1	TRBJ1-2	NA	TRBD1	TGCAGCGTCAGTACAGGGGATGTTGGCTACACCTTC	CSVSTGDVGYTF
TRBV7-9	TRBJ1-6	NA	TRBD1	TGTGCCAGCAGCCTCAGGGGGGATTCACCCCTCCACTTT	CASSLRGDSPLHF
TRBV7-3	TRBJ2-1	NA	NA	TGTGCCAGCAGTAACACACAATGGGAGCAGTTCTTC	CASSNTQWEQFF
TRBV7-9	TRBJ2-7	NA	NA	TGTGCCAGCAGCAGAGGCCTAGTCGAGCAGTACTTC	CASSRGLVEQYF
TRBV28	TRBJ2-1	few	NA	TGTGCCAGCAGATACGAGGGAAGCTCCTACAATGAGCAGTTCTTC	CASRYEGSSYNEQFF
TRBV2	TRBJ1-4	NA	NA	TGTGCCAGCCTGCGAATTGAAAAACTGTTTTTT	CASLRIEKLFF
TRBV6-5	TRBJ2-7	NA	TRBD1	TGTGCCAGCAAGGTTCCGGGACAGTCCTACGAGCAGTACTTC	CASKVPGQSYEQYF
TRBV5-1	TRBJ2-7	NA	TRBD1	TGCGCCAGCAGCCCGGACAGGGCCGACGAGCAGTACTTC	CASSPDRADEQYF
TRBV2	TRBJ2-1	NA	NA	TGTGCCAGCAGTTCGGCAGGTCGCGGGGCGTACAATGAGCAGTTCTTC	CASSSAGRGAYNEQFF
TRBV5-6	TRBJ2-7	NA	TRBD2	TGTGCCAGCAGCACTGGGACTAGCGGATTTTACTTC	CASSTGTSGFYF
TRBV25-1	TRBJ2-2	NA	NA	TGTGCCAGCAGTCTCTATACGAACACCGGGGAGCTGTTTTTT	CASSLYTNTGELFF
TRBV5-1	TRBJ2-7	once	TRBD1	TGCGCCAGCAGCTTGCTGGGACAGGTTTCCTACGAGCAGTACTTC	CASSLLGQVSYEQYF
TRBV5-1	TRBJ2-7	NA	TRBD2	TGCGCCAGCAGCCCCACCCGCGGGTCAGCGGGAGGTTTTAACTACGAGCAGTACTTC	CASSPTRGSAGGFNYEQYF
TRBV28	TRBJ1-6	NA	TRBD1	TGTGCCAGCATAAAAAGAGGGAGACAGGGCCGGTCACCCCTCCACTTT	CASIKRGRQGRSPLHF
TRBV11-2	TRBJ1-5	NA	TRBD1	TGTGCCAGCAGCCATGACAGGGCTCAGCCCCAGCATTTT	CASSHDRAQPQHF
TRBV13	TRBJ1-2	NA	TRBD1	TGTGCCAGCAGCCCCCGGGACAGGGCTCCCTATGGCTACACCTTC	CASSPRDRAPYGYTF
TRBV7-2	TRBJ1-1	NA	NA	TGTGCCAGCAGCTCCTCTCGCGGCACTGAAGCTTTCTTT	CASSSSRGTEAFF
TRBV27	TRBJ1-6	NA	NA	TGTGCCAGCAGTCCTATCACCCCCGGCCGCCAGGCGTCCTATAATTCACCCCTCCACTTT	CASSPITPGRQASYNSPLHF
TRBV6-2/TRBV6-3	TRBJ2-5	few	NA	TGTGCCAGCAGTTTCCGGGACTCGCCGGGGACCCAGTACTTC	CASSFRDSPGTQYF
TRBV27	TRBJ1-2	NA	TRBD1	TGTGCCAGCAGTTACGGGACAGGGGGCGAGGAAGGCTACACCTTC	CASSYGTGGEEGYTF
TRBV29-1	TRBJ2-2	NA	TRBD2	TGCAGCGTTGGGGCGACTAGCGGGAACACCGGGGAGCTGTTTTTT	CSVGATSGNTGELFF
TRBV28	TRBJ1-5	NA	NA	TGTGCCAGCAGTTTATTCCCCCAGGGTAAGGGCAATCAGCCCCAGCATTTT	CASSLFPQGKGNQPQHF
TRBV5-1	TRBJ2-3	NA	TRBD1	TGCGCCAGCAGCTTAACAGGGGGAGTTGGTACAGATACGCAGTATTTT	CASSLTGGVGTDTQYF
TRBV27	TRBJ1-2	NA	TRBD1	TGTGCCAGCAGTTCCCGGGACAGCCTATATGGCTACACCTTC	CASSSRDSLYGYTF
TRBV6-6	TRBJ1-6	NA	TRBD1	TGTGCCAGTACAGACACAGGGGGAAATTCACCCCTCCACTTT	CASTDTGGNSPLHF
TRBV27	TRBJ2-1	NA	TRBD2	TGTGCCAGCAGTTTTGGGACTAGCGGACACAATGAGCAGTTCTTC	CASSFGTSGHNEQFF
TRBV2	TRBJ2-2	NA	NA	TGTGCCAGCAGAAGGGAACAGGCGAACACCGGGGAGCTGTTTTTT	CASRREQANTGELFF
TRBV19	TRBJ1-1	NA	NA	TGTGCCAGTAGTTTGATACTACAGGGTGGCACTGAAGCTTTCTTT	CASSLILQGGTEAFF
TRBV5-1	TRBJ1-6	NA	TRBD1	TGCGCCAGCAGCTTGACGGGACAGGGGACGGGTTCACCCCTCCACTTT	CASSLTGQGTGSPLHF
TRBV10-3	TRBJ1-2	NA	NA	TGTGCCATCAGTGATGCAGGAAATGGCTACACCTTC	CAISDAGNGYTF
TRBV3-1/TRBV3-2	TRBJ1-2	NA	NA	TGTGCCAGCAGCCCCGCCCGACCCCGACAGACTTCAGACTATGGCTACACCTTC	CASSPARPRQTSDYGYTF